This passage covers 30 T cell receptor beta chains from one sample sequenced in a study of blood T cell repertoires in COVID-19. Generated by immunoSEQ multiplex PCR, the TCRdb table keeps only in-frame clones and is missing some. The sample includes over 35,000 clones, about 80% of them seen just once. The sample was peripheral blood. The receptors were gathered from a human donor with acute or convalescent COVID-19. The donor label of this sample is uncertain.

This chain joins TRBV14 and TRBJ2-7, with D unclear. This CDR3 is 12 amino acids long. Germline CDR1 reads SGHDN; CDR2 reads FVKESK. Trimming stripped 1 base from V and 7 bases from J, with 8 bases between. The CDR3 nucleotides read TGTGCCAGCAGCCAAGGAGCTTGGGAGCAGTACTTC. This sequence encodes CASSQGAWEQYF.

This rearrangement joins TRBV15 to TRBJ1-2; no clear D. From germline, CDR1 is LNHNV and CDR2 YYDKDF (reference sequence). The ends were cut back, 5 bases at V and 1 base at J, with 8 bases in the middle. There are 13 residues in the CDR3. The CDR3 here is CATSPRYNYGYTF. The DNA of the CDR3 is TGTGCCACCAGCCCCCGGTATAACTATGGCTACACCTTC.

The chain combines TRBV10-1 with TRBJ1-1; the D is unclear. Germline-derived CDR1 and CDR2 are WNHNN and SYGVQD (reference sequence). This CDR3 is 13 amino acids long. V was shortened by 2 bases and J by 6 bases, with 10 bases between the two germline ends. The CDR3 reads CASSEAAGAEAFF. The CDR3 bases are TGCGCCAGCAGTGAGGCCGCGGGCGCTGAAGCTTTCTTT.

This CDR3 is CVTSREVPEAFF. CDR3 nucleotide sequence: TGTGTCACCTCCCGGGAGGTCCCTGAAGCTTTCTTT. The V gene is TRBV6-5, the J gene TRBJ1-1; the D is unclear. The CDR3 totals 12 residues. Germline-derived CDR1 and CDR2 are MNHEY and SVGAGI.

The chain uses TRBV7-2 and TRBJ2-1; D is ambiguous. Germline V lookup: CDR1 SGHTA, CDR2 FQGNSA. There are 14 residues in the CDR3. The V end lost 6 bases, the J end lost 0 bases, and 9 bases lay between the germline ends. CDR3 sequence: CASRPGYSYNEQFF. Here the CDR3 DNA reads TGTGCCAGCAGACCAGGATACTCCTACAATGAGCAGTTCTTC.

The CDR3 coding sequence is TGTGCCAGCAGTTCCGGGACAGCGTCTAACTATGGCTACACCTTC. Its protein product is CASSSGTASNYGYTF. The chain recombines TRBV28 with TRBJ1-2, with 7 bases identical to TRBD1. Per germline, CDR1 MDHEN and CDR2 SYDVKM. The CDR3 is 15 amino acids. J lost 0 bases, V lost 4 bases, and 5 bases had no gene match.

CDR3 in amino acids: CASSPRWGGRNGYTF. The DNA for the CDR3 is TGTGCCAGCAGCCCCCGTTGGGGGGGGCGAAATGGCTACACCTTC. V is TRBV7-8 and J is TRBJ1-2, with D maybe TRBD1 (6 bases). Trimming removed 5 bases at V and 6 bases at J, with 19 bases between. CDR1 and CDR2 from the germline V gene are SGHVS and FQNEAQ. The CDR3 spans 15 residues.

The chain has TRBV11-2 and TRBJ1-1; no clear D. Trimming cost V 7 bases and J 1 base, with 13 bases left between them. The germline V gene has CDR1 SGHAT and CDR2 FQNNGV. This CDR3 is 14 amino acids long. CDR3 DNA sequence: TGTGCCAGCACCTCCGCCCGGGGGAACACTGAAGCTTTCTTT. Translation: CASTSARGNTEAFF.

The V gene is TRBV19, the J gene TRBJ2-7; D may be TRBD1 (7 bases). Trimming took off 1 base at V and 6 bases at J, with 16 bases between the two ends. Germline V gives CDR1 LNHDA, CDR2 SQIVND (reference sequence). The CDR3 is made up of 15 amino acids. As DNA, the CDR3 is TGTGCCAGTAGTATAGCCCCCAGGGGGGAGAGCGAGCAGTACTTC. Amino acids: CASSIAPRGESEQYF.

The genes are TRBV6-2 or TRBV6-3 and TRBJ1-5, with D uncertain. The germline V gene has CDR1 MNHEY and CDR2 SVGEGT. Between the trimmed V and J ends, which lost 5 bases and 4 bases, there was a span of 12 bases. The CDR3 consists of 14 residues. The CDR3 DNA is TGTGCCAGCAGTCGCCCGGGTGGAAATCAGCCCCAGCATTTT. Translation gives CASSRPGGNQPQHF.

The chain recombines TRBV6-5 with TRBJ1-1; maybe TRBD1 (5 bases). From germline, CDR1 is MNHEY and CDR2 SVGAGI. Trimming cost V 2 bases and J 5 bases, with 12 bases left between them. The CDR3 runs 14 residues. The DNA of the CDR3 is TGTGCCAGCAGTTACGGTCAGGGCCGAACTGAAGCTTTCTTT. Protein sequence: CASSYGQGRTEAFF.

V and J are TRBV5-1 and TRBJ2-7; D perhaps matches TRBD1 (6 bases). Trimming stripped 4 bases from V and 4 bases from J, with 12 bases between. This CDR3 contains 13 residues. Per the germline V gene, CDR1 is SGHRS and CDR2 is YFSETQ. The CDR3 protein is CASSPVTGYEQYF. In DNA, the CDR3 is TGCGCCAGCAGCCCGGTGACAGGTTACGAGCAGTACTTC.

V usage is TRBV27 and J usage is TRBJ2-7; TRBD2 aligns across 14 bases. Per the germline V gene, CDR1 is MNHEY and CDR2 is SMNVEV (reference sequence). After removal of 5 bases from V and 6 bases from J, the junction contained 12 bases not matched to a gene. The CDR3 runs to 17 residues. CDR3 region: CASSRTGTSGSPVEQYF. The CDR3 DNA follows: TGTGCCAGCAGTAGAACCGGGACTAGCGGGAGCCCAGTCGAGCAGTACTTC.

The gene calls are TRBV19 and TRBJ2-4; maybe TRBD2 (6 bases). The CDR3 extends over 15 amino acids. Per germline, CDR1 LNHDA and CDR2 SQIVND (reference sequence). The V and J ends lost 5 bases and 6 bases respectively, with 17 bases between them. The CDR3 nucleotides are TGTGCCAGTAGTTTAGGCGGAGGAGGGATAAACATTCAGTACTTC. This sequence encodes CASSLGGGGINIQYF.

This chain connects TRBV7-9 to TRBJ2-5; 8 bases match TRBD1. The CDR3 runs to 17 residues. Germline CDR1 reads SEHNR; CDR2 reads FQNEAQ (reference sequence). The V segment lost 2 bases and the J segment 1 base; nucleotides outside the gene matches: 9. The CDR3 DNA reads as TGTGCCAGCAGCTTAACCCGGGACAGGATAGTCCAAGAGACCCAGTACTTC. It encodes CASSLTRDRIVQETQYF.

The chain employs TRBV5-1 and TRBJ2-7, with 9 bases fitting TRBD1. The J segment lost 5 bases and the V segment lost 6 bases, leaving 6 bases of the junction unmatched. Germline CDR1 is SGHRS and CDR2 is YFSETQ. The CDR3 has 13 residues. The chain's CDR3 is CASTPTGGNEQYF. CDR3 in DNA: TGCGCCAGCACTCCGACAGGGGGTAACGAGCAGTACTTC.

This chain links TRBV11-2 with TRBJ1-3; the match to TRBD1 covers 7 bases. The V segment lost 4 bases and the J segment 2 bases; nucleotides outside the gene matches: 2. This CDR3 has 14 residues. Germline CDR1 is SGHAT and CDR2 is FQNNGV. CDR3 amino acids: CASSWDRAGNTIYF. CDR3 DNA: TGTGCCAGCAGCTGGGACAGAGCTGGAAACACCATATATTTT. Filled out from reference TRBV11-2 and TRBJ1-3, the complete variable domain reads EAGVAQSPRYKIIEKRQSVAFWCNPISGHATLYWYQQILGQGPKLLIQFQNNGVVDDSQLPKDRFSAERLKGVDSTLKIQPAKLEDSAVYLCASSWDRAGNTIYFGEGSWLTVV.

This clone has at least ten counts. V usage is TRBV5-1 and J usage is TRBJ2-7; 11 nucleotides line up with TRBD2. V shed 0 bases and J 5 bases; nucleotides not matched to a gene: 10. The CDR3 totals 17 residues. Germline V gene sequence: CDR1 SGHRS, CDR2 YFSETQ. CDR3 nucleotides: TGCGCCAGCAGCTTGGTCTCTCTAGCGGGAGGCGGGGACGAGCAGTACTTC. As protein: CASSLVSLAGGGDEQYF.

The chain is built from TRBV18 and TRBJ2-5; TRBD1 agrees at 11 bases. CDR1 KGHSH and CDR2 LQKENI come from the germline V gene. The trim removed 4 bases at V and 1 base at J, leaving 5 bases unmatched. The CDR3 totals 16 residues. Here the CDR3 DNA reads TGTGCCAGCTCACTTGGGACAGGGGGGTCCCAAGAGACCCAGTACTTC. As protein: CASSLGTGGSQETQYF.

This chain connects TRBV4-1 to TRBJ2-3; tentatively, D is TRBD1 (6 bases). Trimming shortened V by 2 bases and J by 4 bases, and 13 bases separated the two germline ends. This CDR3 is 15 amino acids long. Germline CDR1 is MGHRA and CDR2 is YSYEKL. The CDR3 nucleotides are TGCGCCAGCAGCCAACAATGGGGGCCGTCAGATACGCAGTATTTT. As protein: CASSQQWGPSDTQYF.

The J gene is TRBJ2-4, the V gene TRBV4-3; 11 positions agree with TRBD2. The CDR3 has 15 residues. The trim removed 1 base at V and 8 bases at J, leaving 4 bases unmatched. Germline loops: CDR1 LGHNA, CDR2 YSLEER. The CDR3 bases are TGCGCCAGCAGCCAAGCACCACTAGCGGGGGACATTCAGTACTTC. It specifies CASSQAPLAGDIQYF.

J is TRBJ1-1 and V is TRBV7-8, with TRBD1 matching 8 bases. The CDR3 covers 18 residues. Trimming removed 2 bases from V and 0 bases from J; junction bases left unmatched: 11. Per germline, CDR1 SGHVS and CDR2 FQNEAQ. This chain's CDR3 is CASSLIHGTGLMNTEAFF. The CDR3 region has the DNA TGTGCCAGCAGCTTAATTCATGGGACAGGACTAATGAACACTGAAGCTTTCTTT.

The J gene is TRBJ2-5, the V gene TRBV19, with no clear D. Per germline, CDR1 LNHDA and CDR2 SQIVND (reference sequence). The CDR3 is made up of 14 amino acids. Trimming took 4 bases from V and 3 from J, leaving 12 bases between them. The CDR3 DNA follows: TGTGCCAGTAGTACCCCAGGTTACGAAGAGACCCAGTACTTC. Translated, it gives CASSTPGYEETQYF.

V usage is TRBV7-8 and J usage is TRBJ2-7, with a possible D match to TRBD2 (6 bases). V was clipped by 4 bases and J by 1 base, with 17 bases between them. CDR1 and CDR2 from the germline V gene are SGHVS and FQNEAQ. The CDR3 has 16 residues. CDR3 nucleotides: TGTGCCAGCAGCTCCGTAGGCGAGACTAGGTCCTACGAGCAGTACTTC. Encoded protein: CASSSVGETRSYEQYF.

The V and J genes are TRBV19 and TRBJ2-1; 8 bases align to TRBD1. Looked up from germline, CDR1 is LNHDA and CDR2 is SQIVND (reference sequence). The CDR3 spans 17 residues. V shed 4 bases and J 5 bases; nucleotides not matched to a gene: 13. The CDR3 loop reads CASSTQLGQGTDNEQFF. The DNA for the CDR3 is TGTGCCAGTAGTACGCAACTAGGACAGGGTACGGACAATGAGCAGTTCTTC.

The V call is TRBV19, the J call TRBJ2-7, with TRBD2 as a possible D gene (7 bases). Trimming removed 5 bases at V and 2 bases at J, with 16 bases between. CDR1 is LNHDA, CDR2 SQIVND, per germline (reference sequence). The CDR3 runs to 15 residues. The CDR3 DNA reads as TGTGCCAGTAGTCCAAGGGGGGGGCCAACCTACGAGCAGTACTTC. Translated, it gives CASSPRGGPTYEQYF.

J is TRBJ2-7 and V is TRBV3-1 (or the pseudogene TRBV3-2), with 9 bases fitting TRBD1. CDR1 is LGHDT and CDR2 is YNNKEL in the germline V gene (reference sequence). There are 15 residues in the CDR3. V shed 4 bases and J 6 bases; nucleotides not matched to a gene: 10. The CDR3 reads CASSRTGARRSEQYF. CDR3 coding DNA: TGTGCCAGCAGCCGGACAGGGGCGAGGAGGAGCGAGCAGTACTTC.

This clone was seen a handful of times. The chain joins TRBV4-2 to TRBJ1-3; 8 positions match TRBD1. The CDR3 spans 21 residues. V gave up 0 bases and J gave up 0 bases; unmatched junction bases: 16. Germline V gives CDR1 LGHNA, CDR2 YNFKEQ. The CDR3, as DNA: TGTGCCAGCAGCCAAGAGATGGCCTGGACAGGGAGGGTGTCCTCTGGAAACACCATATATTTT. This codes for CASSQEMAWTGRVSSGNTIYF.

The chain carries TRBV19 and TRBJ1-2, with TRBD1 matching 8 bases. This CDR3 contains 14 residues. CDR1 is LNHDA and CDR2 is SQIVND in the germline V gene (reference sequence). J lost 8 bases, V lost 8 bases, and 13 bases had no gene match. The CDR3 sequence is CASYSGGEILGYTF. CDR3 DNA sequence: TGTGCCAGTTATTCAGGGGGCGAGATTTTGGGCTACACCTTC.

The V and J genes are TRBV7-2 and TRBJ2-7; D perhaps matches TRBD1 (5 bases). Germline assignment: CDR1 SGHTA and CDR2 FQGNSA. This CDR3 region has 15 residues. The germline V and J ends were trimmed by 3 bases and 3 bases, with 15 bases remaining between them. CDR3: CASSLGQQSYYEQYF. CDR3 nucleotide sequence: TGTGCCAGCAGCTTGGGGCAGCAATCTTACTACGAGCAGTACTTC. The variable domain in full, completed from reference TRBV7-2 and TRBJ2-7, reads GAGVSQSPSNKVTEKGKDVELRCDPISGHTALYWYRQSLGQGLEFLIYFQGNSAPDKSGLPSDRFSAERTGGSVSTLTIQRTQQEDSAVYLCASSLGQQSYYEQYFGPGTRLTVT.